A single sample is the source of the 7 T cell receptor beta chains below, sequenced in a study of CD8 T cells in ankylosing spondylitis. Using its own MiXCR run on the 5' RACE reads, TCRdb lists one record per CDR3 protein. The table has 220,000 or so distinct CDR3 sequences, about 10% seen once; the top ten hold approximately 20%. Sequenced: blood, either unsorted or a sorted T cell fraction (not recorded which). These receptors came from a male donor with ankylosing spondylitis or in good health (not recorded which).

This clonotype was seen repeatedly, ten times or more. CDR3 nucleotides: TGCGCCAGCAGTGAGGGGGGTAGCAATCAGCCCCAGCATTTT. Its protein is CASSEGGSNQPQHF. This chain uses TRBV5-1 with TRBJ1-5, with D tentatively TRBD1 (6 bases). The germline CDR1 and CDR2 sequences are SGHRS and YFSETQ. The germline V and J ends were trimmed by 5 bases and 0 bases, with 9 bases remaining between them. This CDR3 is 14 amino acids long.

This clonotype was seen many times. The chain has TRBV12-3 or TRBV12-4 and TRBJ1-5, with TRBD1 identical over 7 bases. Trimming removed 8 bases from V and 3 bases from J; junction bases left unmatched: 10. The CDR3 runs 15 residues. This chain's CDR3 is CASRSDRDYNQPQHF. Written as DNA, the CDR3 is TGTGCCAGCCGCTCAGACAGGGATTACAATCAGCCCCAGCATTTT.

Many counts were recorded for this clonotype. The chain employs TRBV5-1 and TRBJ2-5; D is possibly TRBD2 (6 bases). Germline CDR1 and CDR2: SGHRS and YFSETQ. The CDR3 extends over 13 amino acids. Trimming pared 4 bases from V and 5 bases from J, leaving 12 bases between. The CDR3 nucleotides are TGCGCCAGCAGCCCGACTAGTGGGGAGACCCAGTACTTC. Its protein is CASSPTSGETQYF.

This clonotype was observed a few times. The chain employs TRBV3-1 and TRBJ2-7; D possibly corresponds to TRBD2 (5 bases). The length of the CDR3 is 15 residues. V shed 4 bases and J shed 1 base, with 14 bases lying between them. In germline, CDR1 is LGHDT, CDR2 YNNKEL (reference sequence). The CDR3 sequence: CASSPGNAASYEQYF. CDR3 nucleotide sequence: TGTGCCAGCAGCCCCGGGAACGCGGCATCCTACGAGCAGTACTTC.

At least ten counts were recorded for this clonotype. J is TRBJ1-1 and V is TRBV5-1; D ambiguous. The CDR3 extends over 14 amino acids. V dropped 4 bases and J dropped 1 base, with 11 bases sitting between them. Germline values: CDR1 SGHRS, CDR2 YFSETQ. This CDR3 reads CASSTTQANTEAFF. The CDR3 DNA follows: TGCGCCAGCAGCACGACTCAAGCGAACACTGAAGCTTTCTTT.

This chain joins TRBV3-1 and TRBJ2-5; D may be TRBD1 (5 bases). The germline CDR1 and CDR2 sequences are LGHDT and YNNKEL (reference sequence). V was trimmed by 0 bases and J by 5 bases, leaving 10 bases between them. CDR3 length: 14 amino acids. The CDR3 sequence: CASSQDDRLETQYF. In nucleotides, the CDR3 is TGTGCCAGCAGCCAAGACGACAGATTGGAGACCCAGTACTTC.

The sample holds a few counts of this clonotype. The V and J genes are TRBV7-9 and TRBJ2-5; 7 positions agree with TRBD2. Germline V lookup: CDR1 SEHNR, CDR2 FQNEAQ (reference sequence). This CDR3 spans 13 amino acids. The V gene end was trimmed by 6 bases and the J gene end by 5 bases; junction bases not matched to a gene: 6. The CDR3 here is CASRDSGWETQYF. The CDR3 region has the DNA TGTGCCAGCAGGGATAGCGGGTGGGAGACCCAGTACTTC.